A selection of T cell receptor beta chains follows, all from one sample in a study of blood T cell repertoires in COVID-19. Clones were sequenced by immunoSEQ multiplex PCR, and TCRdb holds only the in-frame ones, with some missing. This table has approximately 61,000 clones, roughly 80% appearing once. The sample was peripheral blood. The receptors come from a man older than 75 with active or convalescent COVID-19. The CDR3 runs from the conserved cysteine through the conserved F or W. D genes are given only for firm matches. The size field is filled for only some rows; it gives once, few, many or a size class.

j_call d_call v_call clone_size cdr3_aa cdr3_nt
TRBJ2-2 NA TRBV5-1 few CASSLVVSTGELFF TGCGCCAGCAGCTTGGTGGTCAGCACCGGGGAGCTGTTTTTT
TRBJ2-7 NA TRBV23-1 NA CASSHPGQSFYEQYF TGCGCCAGCAGTCACCCAGGACAGAGTTTCTACGAGCAGTACTTC
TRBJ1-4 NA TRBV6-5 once CASSRKRETSEKLFF TGTGCCAGCAGCCGAAAAAGGGAGACGTCTGAAAAACTGTTTTTT
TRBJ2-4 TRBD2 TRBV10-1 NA CASSESGPAGGIQYF TGCGCCAGCAGTGAATCTGGGCCCGCGGGGGGGATTCAGTACTTC
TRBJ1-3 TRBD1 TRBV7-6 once CASSEQGYGNTIYF TGTGCCAGCAGTGAACAGGGGTATGGAAACACCATATATTTT
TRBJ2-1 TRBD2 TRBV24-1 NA CATSDFAGVGEQFF TGTGCCACCAGTGATTTTGCGGGAGTCGGGGAGCAGTTCTTC
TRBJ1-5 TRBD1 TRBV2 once CASSETSGGGNQPQHF TGTGCCAGCAGTGAAACGTCAGGGGGAGGCAATCAGCCCCAGCATTTT
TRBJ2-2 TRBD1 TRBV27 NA CASSLPTGGRAGELFF TGTGCCAGCAGTCTCCCGACAGGGGGCAGAGCCGGGGAGCTGTTTTTT
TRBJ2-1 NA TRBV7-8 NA CASSLAGTYLNEQFF TGTGCCAGCAGCTTAGCAGGGACATATCTCAATGAGCAGTTCTTC
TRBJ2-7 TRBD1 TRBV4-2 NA CASSQDDRGSGEQYF TGTGCCAGCAGCCAAGACGACAGGGGGTCGGGGGAGCAGTACTTC
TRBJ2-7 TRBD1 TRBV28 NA CASRPGQTYEQYF TGTGCCAGCAGACCGGGACAGACTTACGAGCAGTACTTC
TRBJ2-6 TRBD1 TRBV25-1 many CASWFGQGASGANVLTF TGTGCCAGCTGGTTTGGCCAGGGGGCCTCTGGGGCCAACGTCCTGACTTTC
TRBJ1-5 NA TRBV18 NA CASSPSEYSNQPQHF TGTGCCAGCTCGCCCAGCGAGTATAGCAATCAGCCCCAGCATTTT
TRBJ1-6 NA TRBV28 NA CASKANSPLHF TGTGCCAGCAAAGCTAATTCACCCCTCCACTTT
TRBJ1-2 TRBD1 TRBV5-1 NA CASSEGGTGANYGYTF TGCGCCAGCAGCGAGGGGGGGACAGGAGCTAACTATGGCTACACCTTC
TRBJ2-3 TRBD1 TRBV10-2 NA CASSRDRADTQYF TGCGCCAGCAGTAGGGACAGAGCAGATACGCAGTATTTT
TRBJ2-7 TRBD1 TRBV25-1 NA CASSETGPLDEQYF TGTGCCAGCAGTGAGACAGGGCCCTTGGACGAGCAGTACTTC
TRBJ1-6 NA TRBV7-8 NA CASSPFFRGAGSPLHF TGTGCCAGCAGCCCCTTCTTTAGGGGCGCAGGTTCACCCCTCCACTTT
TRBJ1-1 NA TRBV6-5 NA CASSPGLAIQRAFF TGTGCCAGCAGCCCGGGACTAGCGATCCAGAGGGCTTTCTTT
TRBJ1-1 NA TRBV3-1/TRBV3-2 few CASSRSGLGVNTEAFF TGTGCCAGCAGCCGATCGGGACTAGGGGTGAACACTGAAGCTTTCTTT
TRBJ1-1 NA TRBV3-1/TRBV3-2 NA CASSFSNRDTEAFF TGTGCCAGCAGCTTTTCCAACAGGGACACTGAAGCTTTCTTT
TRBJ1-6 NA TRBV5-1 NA CASRNQGSLDSPLHF TGCGCCAGCAGAAACCAGGGTTCACTGGATTCACCCCTCCACTTT
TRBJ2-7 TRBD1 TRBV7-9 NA CASSSTRDRTYEQYF TGTGCCAGCAGCTCGACGCGGGACAGGACCTACGAGCAGTACTTC
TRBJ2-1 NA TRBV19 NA CASSIAPLFQEQFF TGTGCCAGTAGTATAGCCCCATTGTTTCAGGAGCAGTTCTTC
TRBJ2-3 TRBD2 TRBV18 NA CASSPGTSGSPDTQYF TGTGCCAGCTCACCCGGGACTAGCGGGAGCCCAGATACGCAGTATTTT
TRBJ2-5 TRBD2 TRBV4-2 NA CASSQATGGPETQYF TGTGCCAGCAGCCAAGCTACGGGAGGGCCTGAGACCCAGTACTTC
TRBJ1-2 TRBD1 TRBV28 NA CASSGQGTYGYTF TGTGCCAGCAGCGGACAGGGGACCTATGGCTACACCTTC
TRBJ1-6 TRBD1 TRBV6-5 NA CASRSGQGINSPLHF TGTGCCAGCAGGTCGGGACAGGGAATTAATTCACCCCTCCACTTT
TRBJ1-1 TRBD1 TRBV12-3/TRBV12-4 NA CASSLTGVGAFF TGTGCCAGCAGCCTGACAGGGGTAGGAGCTTTCTTT
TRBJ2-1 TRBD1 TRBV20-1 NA CSASPVGGQGVPNEQFF TGCAGTGCTAGTCCGGTAGGGGGACAGGGGGTTCCCAATGAGCAGTTCTTC
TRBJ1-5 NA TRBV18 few CASSPSPDQPQHF TGTGCCAGCTCACCATCTCCAGATCAGCCCCAGCATTTT
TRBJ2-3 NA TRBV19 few CASTRRGSIADTQYF TGTGCCAGTACCCGAAGAGGTTCGATCGCAGATACGCAGTATTTT
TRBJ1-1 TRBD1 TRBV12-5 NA CASAPPRDRIMNTEAFF TGTGCTAGTGCCCCCCCCAGGGACAGGATAATGAACACTGAAGCTTTCTTT
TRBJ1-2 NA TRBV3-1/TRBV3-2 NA CASSPWTSSNYGYTF TGTGCCAGCAGCCCTTGGACAAGTTCTAACTATGGCTACACCTTC
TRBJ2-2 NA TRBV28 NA CASSPPYRGRGSGELFF TGTGCCAGCAGTCCCCCTTATAGGGGTAGGGGTTCCGGGGAGCTGTTTTTT
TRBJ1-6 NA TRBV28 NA CASSRTGSSYNSPLHF TGTGCCAGCAGCCGTACAGGGAGCTCCTATAATTCACCCCTCCACTTT
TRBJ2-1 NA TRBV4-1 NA CASSQTRYNEQFF TGCGCCAGCAGCCAAACCAGATACAATGAGCAGTTCTTC
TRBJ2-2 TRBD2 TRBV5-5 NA CASSTAGTRTGELFF TGTGCCAGCAGTACCGCCGGGACTAGAACCGGGGAGCTGTTTTTT
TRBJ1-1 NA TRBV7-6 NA CASSSQSGLGTEAFF TGTGCCAGCAGCTCCCAATCGGGTTTGGGCACTGAAGCTTTCTTT
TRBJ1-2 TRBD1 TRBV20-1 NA CSAGGSPGTGFNYGYTF TGCAGTGCTGGTGGGAGCCCCGGGACAGGGTTTAACTATGGCTACACCTTC
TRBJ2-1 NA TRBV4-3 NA CASSPLEGDNEQFF TGCGCCAGCAGCCCTTTGGAGGGAGACAATGAGCAGTTCTTC
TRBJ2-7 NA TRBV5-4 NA CASSDSPTGRGQYF TGTGCCAGCAGCGACTCCCCGACAGGTCGGGGGCAGTACTTC
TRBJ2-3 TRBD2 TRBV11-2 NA CASSLSSGRSDTQYF TGTGCCAGCAGCTTATCTAGCGGGAGGTCAGATACGCAGTATTTT
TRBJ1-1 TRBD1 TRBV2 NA CASRGRGPEAFF TGTGCCAGCAGGGGCAGGGGGCCTGAAGCTTTCTTT
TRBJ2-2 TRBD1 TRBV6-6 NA CASSSNRGLGTGELFF TGTGCCAGCAGTTCAAACAGGGGGCTGGGGACCGGGGAGCTGTTTTTT
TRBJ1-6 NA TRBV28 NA CASSFIGVQTNSPLHF TGTGCCAGCAGTTTCATTGGAGTTCAGACTAATTCACCCCTCCACTTT
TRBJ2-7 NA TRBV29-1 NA CSVSRTEDYEQYF TGCAGCGTTTCCCGGACGGAGGACTACGAGCAGTACTTC
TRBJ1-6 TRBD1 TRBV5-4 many CASRPDQGAQSPLHF TGTGCCAGCAGGCCGGATCAGGGGGCACAATCACCCCTCCACTTT